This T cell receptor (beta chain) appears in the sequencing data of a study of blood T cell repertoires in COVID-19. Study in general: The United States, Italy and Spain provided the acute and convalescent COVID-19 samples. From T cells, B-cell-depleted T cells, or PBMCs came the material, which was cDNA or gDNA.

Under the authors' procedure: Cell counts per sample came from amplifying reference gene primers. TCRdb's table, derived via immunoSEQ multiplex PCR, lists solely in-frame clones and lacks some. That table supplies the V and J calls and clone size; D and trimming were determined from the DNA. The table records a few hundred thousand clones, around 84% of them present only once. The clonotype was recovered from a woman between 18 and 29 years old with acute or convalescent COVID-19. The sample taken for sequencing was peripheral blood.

The CDR3 is CASSSRKRTGEAFF. The CDR3 DNA follows: TGTGCCAGCAGCTCGCGTAAAAGAACAGGGGAAGCTTTCTTT. The rearrangement links TRBV11-2 to TRBJ1-1, with TRBD1 as a possible D gene (6 bases). The CDR3 consists of 14 residues. The V gene's germline CDR1 is SGHAT and CDR2 FQNNGV. Trimming left V 4 bases short and J 8 bases short, with 17 bases between.